This TCR beta chain was captured by sequencing in a study of cytomegalovirus exposure and HLA in healthy donors. Study-wide points: TRBV6-2, TRBV6-3 and some other V segments were excluded as indistinguishable. CMV serostatus was the only recorded immune exposure for donors. Published work reported that the classifier diagnosed cytomegalovirus status with high specificity and sensitivity.

PCR used 60 Vbeta primers and 13 Jbeta primers. TCRdb's table, derived via immunoSEQ multiplex PCR, lists solely in-frame clones and lacks some. The sample comprises 90,000 to 150,000 clones, less than 85% of which are singletons, and around 3.7% rests with the top ten. On this clone: Antigen specificity is unknown.

Germline V CDR1 and CDR2: MNHEY, SMNVEV (reference sequence). CDR3 length: 17 residues. Trimming took off 5 bases at V and 3 bases at J, with 20 bases between the two ends. The specimen sequenced was PBMCs. This receptor was obtained from a woman in her thirties or forties in good health and CMV-seronegative. This chain connects TRBV27 to TRBJ2-1; D is perhaps TRBD1 (6 bases). CDR3 protein: CASSPTGLGTDYNEQFF. The CDR3 region has the DNA TGTGCCAGCAGTCCCACAGGGCTCGGGACGGACTACAATGAGCAGTTCTTC.